Below, 25 T cell receptor beta chains from the same sample are listed, as sequenced in a study of blood T cell repertoires in COVID-19. The repertoire was sequenced with immunoSEQ multiplex PCR; TCRdb's copy has only in-frame clones and lacks some. The sample records 120,000 or so clones, 65% to 80% being singletons. Sample: peripheral blood. Receptor source: a woman aged 60-75 years with acute or convalescent COVID-19.

The chain couples TRBV5-1 to TRBJ2-3; D ambiguous. Trimming cost V 3 bases and J 2 bases, with 10 bases left between them. Germline loops: CDR1 SGHRS, CDR2 YFSETQ. This CDR3 comprises 14 residues. The CDR3 sequence: CASSSGEVTDTQYF. The CDR3 nucleotides are TGCGCCAGCAGCTCCGGCGAGGTCACAGATACGCAGTATTTT.

This clone was seen only a few times. The chain links TRBV19 to TRBJ1-4; 8 nucleotides align to TRBD1. Germline trimming cut 7 bases from V and 7 bases from J; bases unmatched to any gene: 14. The CDR3 extends over 16 amino acids. The germline gives CDR1 LNHDA, CDR2 SQIVND (reference sequence). Here the CDR3 reads CASTNRWGTGAEKLFF. CDR3 in DNA: TGTGCCAGTACCAACCGGTGGGGGACAGGAGCTGAAAAACTGTTTTTT.

This chain's CDR3 is CASSPGNPGNTIYF. The CDR3 region has the DNA TGCGCCAGCTCTCCAGGGAATCCTGGAAACACCATATATTTT. The J gene is TRBJ1-3, the V gene TRBV10-2; D is perhaps TRBD1 (5 bases). The ends were cut back, 8 bases at V and 2 bases at J, with 13 bases in the middle. The CDR3 consists of 14 residues. CDR1 is WSHSY, CDR2 SAAADI, per germline.

The table lists this clone with a few counts. The V and J genes are TRBV28 and TRBJ1-3, with D maybe TRBD1 (6 bases). The germline gives CDR1 MDHEN, CDR2 SYDVKM. This CDR3 comprises 13 residues. CDR3 protein: CAGGRPSGNTIYF. As DNA, the CDR3 is TGTGCAGGGGGACGGCCCTCTGGAAACACCATATATTTT.

The chain employs TRBV5-1 and TRBJ1-2, with D maybe TRBD1 (5 bases). V lost 0 bases and J 7 bases, leaving 13 bases between the germline ends. Germline V gene data show CDR1 as SGHRS and CDR2 as YFSETQ. The length of the CDR3 is 14 residues. For the CDR3, the DNA is TGCGCCAGCAGCTTGGACGGGGGAACCAGTGGCTACACCTTC. Translated: CASSLDGGTSGYTF.

The chain carries TRBV29-1 and TRBJ1-4; no definite D call. Between the trimmed V and J ends, which lost 6 bases and 11 bases, there was a span of 13 bases. CDR1 and CDR2 from the germline V gene are SQVTM and ANQGSEA. The CDR3 has 11 amino acids. CDR3 amino acids: CSVYTVDKLFF. CDR3 in DNA: TGCAGCGTCTACACAGTTGACAAACTGTTTTTT.

The V call is TRBV2, the J call TRBJ1-5, with D tentatively TRBD1 (5 bases). Germline V lookup: CDR1 SNHLY, CDR2 FYNNEI. The CDR3 length is 13 residues. V was trimmed by 6 bases and J by 1 base, leaving 7 bases between them. The CDR3 is CASSGGSNQPQHF. CDR3 in DNA: TGTGCCAGCAGCGGGGGGAGCAATCAGCCCCAGCATTTT.

The chain carries TRBV2 and TRBJ2-2, with TRBD1 matching 9 bases. The CDR3 runs to 15 residues. V shed 5 bases and J 1 base; nucleotides not matched to a gene: 2. The germline CDR1 and CDR2 sequences are SNHLY and FYNNEI. CDR3 protein: CASSPGQGNTGELFF. The CDR3 DNA follows: TGTGCCAGCAGTCCGGGACAGGGGAACACCGGGGAGCTGTTTTTT. Filled out from reference TRBV2 and TRBJ2-2, the complete variable domain reads EPEVTQTPSHQVTQMGQEVILRCVPISNHLYFYWYRQILGQKVEFLVSFYNNEISEKSEIFDDQFSVERPDGSNFTLKIRSTKLEDSAMYFCASSPGQGNTGELFFGEGSRLTVL.

V is TRBV11-2 and J is TRBJ2-5; possibly TRBD1 for D (5 bases). V lost 3 bases and J lost 0, with 8 bases in between. The CDR3 loop spans 14 amino acids. Germline V gene lookup returns CDR1 SGHAT and CDR2 FQNNGV. The CDR3 spells CASSLDTNQETQYF. The CDR3 DNA is TGTGCCAGCAGCTTGGACACAAACCAAGAGACCCAGTACTTC.

This chain links TRBV6-5 with TRBJ1-1; 11 positions agree with TRBD1. This CDR3 spans 14 amino acids. Germline-derived CDR1 and CDR2 are MNHEY and SVGAGI. Trimming removed 8 bases from V and 4 bases from J; junction bases left unmatched: 6. CDR3 DNA: TGTGCCAGCGGGACAGGGGGACTGAGCACTGAAGCTTTCTTT. Encoded protein: CASGTGGLSTEAFF.

This chain connects TRBV28 to TRBJ2-7; D possibly corresponds to TRBD1 (5 bases). Trimming shortened V by 5 bases and J by 0 bases, and 11 bases separated the two germline ends. Per the germline V gene, CDR1 is MDHEN and CDR2 is SYDVKM. This CDR3 contains 14 residues. The CDR3, as DNA: TGTGCCAGCAGTAGACAGAAAATCTCCTACGAGCAGTACTTC. Its protein is CASSRQKISYEQYF.

The chain carries TRBV5-1 and TRBJ1-4; no clear D gene. Deletions cut 4 bases from V and 4 bases from J, with 14 bases between. Germline V CDR1 and CDR2: SGHRS, YFSETQ. There are 15 residues in the CDR3. The CDR3 sequence: CASSREAGNNEKLFF. In nucleotides, the CDR3 is TGCGCCAGCAGCCGGGAGGCAGGCAATAATGAAAAACTGTTTTTT.

The rearrangement uses TRBV30 and TRBJ1-1, with D possibly being TRBD1 (5 bases). The germline V and J ends were trimmed by 1 base and 3 bases, with 15 bases remaining between them. Germline V CDR1 and CDR2: GTSNPN, SVGIG (reference sequence). There are 15 residues in the CDR3. The CDR3: CAWSGFPLGDTEAFF. DNA of the CDR3: TGTGCCTGGAGTGGGTTTCCTTTAGGGGACACTGAAGCTTTCTTT.

V usage is TRBV19 and J usage is TRBJ2-5; D may be TRBD1 (5 bases). There are 14 residues in the CDR3. Looked up from germline, CDR1 is LNHDA and CDR2 is SQIVND (reference sequence). The germline V and J ends were trimmed by 9 bases and 5 bases, with 19 bases remaining between them. DNA for the CDR3: TGTGCCAGCGGAACAGGCCTCTTGGGGGAGACCCAGTACTTC. Its translation: CASGTGLLGETQYF. The whole variable domain, filled in from reference TRBV19 and TRBJ2-5, reads DGGITQSPKYLFRKEGQNVTLSCEQNLNHDAMYWYRQDPGQGLRLIYYSQIVNDFQKGDIAEGYSVSREKKESFPLTVTSAQKNPTAFYLCASGTGLLGETQYFGPGTRLLVL.

Details on this clone: In the same sample, other DNA sequences code for this CDR3. V usage is TRBV4-1 and J usage is TRBJ1-2; 8 bases align to TRBD1. Germline V gene lookup returns CDR1 MGHRA and CDR2 YSYEKL. V dropped 0 bases and J dropped 4; count of bases not matched to a gene: 7. This CDR3 has 16 amino acids. The CDR3 bases are TGCGCCAGCAGCCAAGATCGAGACAGGGGTGTCTATGGCTACACCTTC. The encoded protein is CASSQDRDRGVYGYTF.

This sequence joins TRBV28 and TRBJ1-1, with a weak D call TRBD1 (6 bases). Germline CDR1 MDHEN, CDR2 SYDVKM. The V gene lost 6 bases and the J gene lost 0 bases, with 17 bases spanning the gap. The CDR3 totals 16 residues. In DNA, the CDR3 is TGTGCCAGCAGGGCATCGACAGGCTACATGAACACTGAAGCTTTCTTT. This translates into CASRASTGYMNTEAFF.

In its sample, this clone was seen once. V gene TRBV5-5 combines with J gene TRBJ2-5; 8 bases are shared with TRBD2. The trim removed 4 bases at V and 4 bases at J, leaving 6 bases unmatched. The CDR3 extends over 14 amino acids. Germline CDR1 is SGHKS and CDR2 is YYEKEE (reference sequence). The CDR3 is CASSQRESRETQYF. The CDR3, as DNA: TGTGCCAGCAGCCAGCGGGAGTCGCGAGAGACCCAGTACTTC.

The CDR3 DNA sequence: TGTGCCAGCAGCTTATCCGCCGGACAGGGCTATGGCTACACCTTC. The encoded protein is CASSLSAGQGYGYTF. This chain links TRBV7-3 with TRBJ1-2; 8 bases fit TRBD1. The CDR3 contains 15 residues. Germline CDR1 SGHTA, CDR2 FQGTGA. V dropped 2 bases and J dropped 4; count of bases not matched to a gene: 6. The whole variable domain, remainder taken from reference TRBV7-3 and TRBJ1-2, is GAGVSQTPSNKVTEKGKYVELRCDPISGHTALYWYRQSLGQGPEFLIYFQGTGAADDSGLPNDRFFAVRPEGSVSTLKIQRTERGDSAVYLCASSLSAGQGYGYTFGSGTRLTVV.

This clone was seen a handful of times. The chain has TRBV10-3 and TRBJ2-5; 8 bases agree with TRBD2. V dropped 8 bases and J dropped 5; count of bases not matched to a gene: 4. This CDR3 spans 12 amino acids. From germline, CDR1 is ENHRY and CDR2 SYGVKD. The CDR3 here is CAISGGDETQYF. The CDR3, as DNA: TGTGCCATCTCGGGGGGGGACGAGACCCAGTACTTC.

This clone was seen more than once but under ten times. The rearrangement links TRBV7-9 to TRBJ1-6, with 7 bases lining up with TRBD1. The V gene's germline CDR1 is SEHNR and CDR2 FQNEAQ (reference sequence). There are 15 residues in the CDR3. V lost 3 bases to trimming and J lost 5 bases; unmatched junction nucleotides: 4. CDR3 protein: CASSFSDRNNSPLHF. The DNA of the CDR3 is TGTGCCAGCAGCTTCTCGGACAGGAATAATTCACCCCTCCACTTT.

This clone was recorded many times. The chain is built from TRBV6-5 and TRBJ2-3, with D perhaps matching TRBD1 (6 bases). This CDR3 spans 15 amino acids. V dropped 5 bases and J dropped 5 bases, with 17 bases sitting between them. Germline V gene sequence: CDR1 MNHEY, CDR2 SVGAGI. CDR3 nucleotides: TGTGCCAGCAGTCTATCCAGGGGTGCGGGAGATACGCAGTATTTT. As protein: CASSLSRGAGDTQYF.

The table lists this clone with a few counts. V gene TRBV19 combines with J gene TRBJ1-1; 9 nucleotides agree with TRBD1. This CDR3 has 14 residues. Germline V CDR1 and CDR2: LNHDA, SQIVND (reference sequence). J was trimmed by 4 bases and V by 4 bases; bases with no gene match: 4. CDR3 sequence (DNA): TGTGCCAGTAGTACACAGGGGGCGGGCACTGAAGCTTTCTTT. Protein: CASSTQGAGTEAFF.

A single count supports this clone. The chain uses TRBV2 and TRBJ1-1; 8 nucleotides align to TRBD1. V dropped 3 bases and J dropped 10; count of bases not matched to a gene: 10. The CDR3 totals 14 residues. Germline CDR1 SNHLY, CDR2 FYNNEI. The CDR3 DNA follows: TGTGCCAGCAGTGACAGGGGAGACAGGGGTTTAGCTTTCTTT. The encoded protein is CASSDRGDRGLAFF. Variable domain in full (rest from reference TRBV2 and TRBJ1-1): EPEVTQTPSHQVTQMGQEVILRCVPISNHLYFYWYRQILGQKVEFLVSFYNNEISEKSEIFDDQFSVERPDGSNFTLKIRSTKLEDSAMYFCASSDRGDRGLAFFGQGTRLTVV.

This chain connects TRBV19 to TRBJ1-6; possibly TRBD1 for D (5 bases). The germline CDR1 and CDR2 sequences are LNHDA and SQIVND (reference sequence). The CDR3 covers 14 residues. V lost 11 bases and J lost 3, with 14 bases in between. The CDR3 sequence: CAVGDPFYNSPLHF. The DNA of the CDR3 is TGTGCCGTAGGGGATCCTTTCTATAATTCACCCCTCCACTTT.

J is TRBJ2-6 and V is TRBV27; 8 bases are shared with TRBD1. Looked up from germline, CDR1 is MNHEY and CDR2 is SMNVEV (reference sequence). Trimming took 6 bases from V and 0 from J; bases not matched to a gene: 10. CDR3 size: 18 residues. As DNA, the CDR3 is TGTGCCAGCAGGACATTCGGACAGGGAACCTCTGGGGCCAACGTCCTGACTTTC. It codes for CASRTFGQGTSGANVLTF.